This TCR beta chain was obtained from a study of blood T cell repertoires in COVID-19. The assay was immunoSEQ multiplex PCR, and TCRdb's table has in-frame clones only and misses some. The sample holds about 78,000 clones; more than 75% are singletons and the top ten take 4.5% to 5.5%. Germline V gene lookup returns CDR1 SGHNT and CDR2 YYREEE (reference sequence). The CDR3 has 15 amino acids. V shed 2 bases and J 3 bases; nucleotides not matched to a gene: 4. This TCR came from a man aged 45-65 years with active or convalescent COVID-19. Sequenced: peripheral blood. The V and J genes are TRBV5-4 and TRBJ2-3, with 9 bases fitting TRBD2. The chain's CDR3 is CASSFGLAGTDTQYF. CDR3 DNA: TGTGCCAGCAGCTTTGGGCTAGCGGGGACAGATACGCAGTATTTT.